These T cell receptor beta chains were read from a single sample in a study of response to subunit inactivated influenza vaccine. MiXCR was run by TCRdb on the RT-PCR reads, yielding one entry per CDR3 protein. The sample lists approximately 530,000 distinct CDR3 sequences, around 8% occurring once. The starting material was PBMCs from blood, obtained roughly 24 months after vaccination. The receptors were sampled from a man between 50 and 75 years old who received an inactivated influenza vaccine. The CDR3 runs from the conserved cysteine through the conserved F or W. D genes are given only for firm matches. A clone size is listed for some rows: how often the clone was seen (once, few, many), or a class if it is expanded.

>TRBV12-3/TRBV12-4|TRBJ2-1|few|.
TGTGCCAGCAGTCCCGGGCCTCCCAGGAATCTCTACAATGAGCAGTTCTTC
CASSPGPPRNLYNEQFF
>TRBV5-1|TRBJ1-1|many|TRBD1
TGCGCCAGCAGCTTGTGGGGGGGACAGAGGAACACTGAAGCTTTCTTT
CASSLWGGQRNTEAFF
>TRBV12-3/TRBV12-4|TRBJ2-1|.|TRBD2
TGTGCCAGCAGCCATCTAGCGGCTAATTACAATGAGCAGTTCTTC
CASSHLAANYNEQFF
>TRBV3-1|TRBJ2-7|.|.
TGTGCCAGCAGCCATGAAACCTACGAGCAGTACTTC
CASSHETYEQYF
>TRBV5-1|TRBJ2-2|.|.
TGCGCCAGCAGCTTGGTGGGCGGGGGCCTCCATACCGGGGAGCTGTTTTTT
CASSLVGGGLHTGELFF
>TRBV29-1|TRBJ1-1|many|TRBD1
TGCAGCGCCAGGGGGGGGACTGAAGCTTTCTTT
CSARGGTEAFF
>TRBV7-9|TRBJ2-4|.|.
TGTGCCAGCAGCTCCCAAGCCTGGGAACGGTACTTC
CASSSQAWERYF
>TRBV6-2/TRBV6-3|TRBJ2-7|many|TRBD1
TGTGCCAGCAGTTCGACAGGGTACGAGCAGTACTTC
CASSSTGYEQYF
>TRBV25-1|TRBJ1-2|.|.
TGTGCCAGCAGTGAATTCCTGGGGGCGACTCTCCATGGCTACACCTTC
CASSEFLGATLHGYTF
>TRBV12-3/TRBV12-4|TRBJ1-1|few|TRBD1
TGTGCCAGCAGCCTCGGGACAGGGAGCGCAGCTTTCTTT
CASSLGTGSAAFF
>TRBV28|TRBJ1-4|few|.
TGTGCCAGCAGTTTGCCCCCTGGACTTTCCGATGCAACTAATGAAAAACTGTTTTTT
CASSLPPGLSDATNEKLFF
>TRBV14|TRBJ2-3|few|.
TGTGCCAGCAGCCAAGATAGGCCGCGAGAGCGCTTGGCAGATACGCAGTATTTT
CASSQDRPRERLADTQYF
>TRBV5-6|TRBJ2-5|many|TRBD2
TGTGCCAGCAGCCATGCGGGACTAGCGGAAGAGACCCAGTACTTC
CASSHAGLAEETQYF
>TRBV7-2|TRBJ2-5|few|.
TGTGCCAGCAGTTCCACCGGGATTCAAGAGACCCAGTACTTC
CASSSTGIQETQYF
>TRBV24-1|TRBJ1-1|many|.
TGTGCCACCAGTGATTCTGGCAGTGTGAACACTGAAGCTTTCTTT
CATSDSGSVNTEAFF
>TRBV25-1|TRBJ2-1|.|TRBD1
TGTGCCAGCAGTGATCCCAGGGGGCGCGCCTATTTCAGTGGGAATGAGCAGTTCTTC
CASSDPRGRAYFSGNEQFF
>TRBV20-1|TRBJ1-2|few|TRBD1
TGCAGTGCCCACAGGGGACGAATAACAGGAAACTATGGCTACACCTTC
CSAHRGRITGNYGYTF
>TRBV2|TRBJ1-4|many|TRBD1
TGTGCCAGCAGATCTCCGGACAGGGCAAAGAATGAAAAACTGTTTTTT
CASRSPDRAKNEKLFF
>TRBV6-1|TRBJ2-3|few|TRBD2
TGTGCCAGCAATGAAGCGGGAGCTGAAGATACGCAGTATTTT
CASNEAGAEDTQYF
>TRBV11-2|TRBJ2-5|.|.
TGTGCCAGCAGCCCCTGGATGACAAGCCCCCAAGAGACCCAGTACTTC
CASSPWMTSPQETQYF
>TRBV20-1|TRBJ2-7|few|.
TGCAGTGCTAGAGATTTGGGGGGGCTGCAGTACTTC
CSARDLGGLQYF
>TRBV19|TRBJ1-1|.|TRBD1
TGTGCCAGTAAGGCAGACAGGGGCGCGCACCACACTGAAGCTTTCTTT
CASKADRGAHHTEAFF
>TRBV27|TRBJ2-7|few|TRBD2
TGTGCCAGCAAACCCTGGACTAGCGGTTACGAGCAGTACTTC
CASKPWTSGYEQYF
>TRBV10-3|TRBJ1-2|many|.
TGTGCCATCAGTCCCAAGACAGGTTTAGAGGGCTACACCTTC
CAISPKTGLEGYTF
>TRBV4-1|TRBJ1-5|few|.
TGCGCCAGCAGCCAAGGAGGGCCTAGGTGGCCCCAGCATTTT
CASSQGGPRWPQHF
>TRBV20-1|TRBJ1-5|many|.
TGCAGTGCCGTGGCAGATAGCAATCAGCCCCAGCATTTT
CSAVADSNQPQHF
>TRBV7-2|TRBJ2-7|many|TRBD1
TGTGCCAGCAGCTTGTCAACCGACAGGGGCGAGCAGTACTTC
CASSLSTDRGEQYF
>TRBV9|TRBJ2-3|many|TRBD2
TGTGCCAGCAGCGTAAGCGGGACCACAGATACGCAGTATTTT
CASSVSGTTDTQYF
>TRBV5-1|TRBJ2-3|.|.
TGCGCCAGCAGCTTAAGGGGCTCCAAAGGCACAGATACGCAGTATTTT
CASSLRGSKGTDTQYF
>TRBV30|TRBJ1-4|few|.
TGTGCCTGGAGTATACAGGGAAATGAAAAACTGTTTTTT
CAWSIQGNEKLFF
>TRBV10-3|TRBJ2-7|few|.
TGTGCCATCAGTGGAGAGGAAACCTACGAGCAGTACTTC
CAISGEETYEQYF
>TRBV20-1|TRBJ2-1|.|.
TGCAGTGCTAGAGTCCCCTCCGCGGATGAGCAGTTCTTC
CSARVPSADEQFF
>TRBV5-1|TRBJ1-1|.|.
TGCGCCAGCAGAGTGGGGGAGAACACTGAAGCTTTCTTT
CASRVGENTEAFF
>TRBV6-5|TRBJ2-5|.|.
TGTGCCAGCAGTTATTCCGGTTGGGAGGAGACCCAGTACTTC
CASSYSGWEETQYF
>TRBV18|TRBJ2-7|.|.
TGTGCCAGCTCACCACCCGGCGGGTTCCACGAGCAGTACTTC
CASSPPGGFHEQYF
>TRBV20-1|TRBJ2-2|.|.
TGCAGTGCTAGACCCCAGGGACCCGGGGAGCTGTTTTTT
CSARPQGPGELFF
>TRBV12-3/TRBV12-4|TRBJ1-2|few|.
TGTGCCAGCAGTTTAGGGACAGCTTTGAACTATGGCTACACCTTC
CASSLGTALNYGYTF
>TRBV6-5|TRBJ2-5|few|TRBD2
TGTGCCAGCAGTTACCTAGCGGGCAGTAAAGAGACCCAGTACTTC
CASSYLAGSKETQYF
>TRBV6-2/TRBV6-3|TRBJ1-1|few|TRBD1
TGTGCCAGCAGTTACAATACAAAGACAGGGGAGGACACTGAAGCTTTCTTT
CASSYNTKTGEDTEAFF
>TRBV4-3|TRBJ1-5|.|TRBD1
TGCGCCAGCAGCCAAGATTATTACAGGGGGGATCAGCCCCAGCATTTT
CASSQDYYRGDQPQHF
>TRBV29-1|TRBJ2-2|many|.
TGCAGCGTTGATGGTGGGGGCACCGGGGAGCTGTTTTTT
CSVDGGGTGELFF
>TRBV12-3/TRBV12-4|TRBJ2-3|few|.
TGTGCCAGCAGTTTAGTTTTTGATACGCAGTATTTT
CASSLVFDTQYF
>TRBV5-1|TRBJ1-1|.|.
TGCGCCAGCAGCTTAGCCTCGAACCGGGAGGCTTTCTTT
CASSLASNREAFF
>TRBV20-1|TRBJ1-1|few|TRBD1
TGCAGTGCGCCAGAGACAGGGCGGGAAGCTTTCTTT
CSAPETGREAFF
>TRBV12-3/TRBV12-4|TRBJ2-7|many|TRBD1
TGTGCCAGCAGCCCCAGGGGGCCAGGCTACGAGCAGTACTTC
CASSPRGPGYEQYF
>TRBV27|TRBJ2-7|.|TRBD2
TGTGCCAGCAGTCCGTTACTAGCGGGAGGGCCAAAGCAGTACTTC
CASSPLLAGGPKQYF
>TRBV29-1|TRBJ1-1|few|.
TGCAGCGTTCTACCGGAGAACACTGAAGCTTTCTTT
CSVLPENTEAFF
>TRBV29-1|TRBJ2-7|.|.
TGCAGCGCATGGGACCTGTCCCCCTACGAGCAGTACTTC
CSAWDLSPYEQYF
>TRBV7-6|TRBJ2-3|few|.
TGTGCCAGCAGCCCTAACCTAGAACGGCCGGATACGCAGTATTTT
CASSPNLERPDTQYF
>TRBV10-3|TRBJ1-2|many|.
TGTGCCATCGAGACCGGCTACACCTTC
CAIETGYTF
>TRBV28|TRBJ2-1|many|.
TGTGCCAGCAGCCGAGCGGGTAGCTCCTACAATGAGCAGTTCTTC
CASSRAGSSYNEQFF
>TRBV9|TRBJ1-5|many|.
TGTGCCAGCAGCCAAGGTATGTGGGAACCCCAGCATTTT
CASSQGMWEPQHF
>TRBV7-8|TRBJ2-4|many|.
TGTGCCAGCAGCCCTAGGGGGAGGAAAAACATTCAGTACTTC
CASSPRGRKNIQYF
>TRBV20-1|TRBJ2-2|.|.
TGCAGTGCTAGACCCCTGGTCCGAGTGAGCACCGGGGAGCTGTTTTTT
CSARPLVRVSTGELFF
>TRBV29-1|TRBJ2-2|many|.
TGCAGCGTTCGGGCAGGCGGGAACACCGGGGAGCTGTTTTTT
CSVRAGGNTGELFF
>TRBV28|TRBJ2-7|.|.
TGTGCCAGCACCAACAGACACGAGCAGTACTTC
CASTNRHEQYF
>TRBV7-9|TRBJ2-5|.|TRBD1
TGTGCCAGCAGCGCCGGGACAGGCGGGACCCAGTACTTC
CASSAGTGGTQYF
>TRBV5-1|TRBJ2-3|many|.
TGCGCCAGCAGCCCGAGGCAGGGTACAGATACGCAGTATTTT
CASSPRQGTDTQYF
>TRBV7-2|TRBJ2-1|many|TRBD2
TGTGCCAGCAGCCCCGGGACTAGTCCTCTGTCGGATGAGCAGTTCTTC
CASSPGTSPLSDEQFF